A single sample gave rise to the 15 T cell receptor beta chains below, sequenced in a study of T cells after yellow fever vaccination. TCRdb passed the 5' RACE reads through MiXCR, listing each CDR3 protein once. The sample comprises approximately 300,000 distinct CDR3 sequences, around 6.8% of which are singletons, and 18% rests with the top ten. Sequenced material: PBMCs, taken 45 days after the first yellow fever vaccination. These receptor sequences come from a man aged 18 to 30 who received the YFV17D yellow fever vaccine.

The rearrangement joins TRBV7-3 to TRBJ2-5; D unresolved. Germline-derived CDR1 and CDR2 are SGHTA and FQGTGA. V was clipped by 5 bases and J by 5 bases, with 18 bases between them. The CDR3 has 15 residues. CDR3 loop: CASSMRPSQWETQYF. The CDR3 nucleotides are TGTGCCAGCAGCATGCGACCATCACAATGGGAGACCCAGTACTTC.

This clonotype has a handful of counts. The chain has TRBV29-1 and TRBJ2-5, with D uncertain. CDR3 length: 13 residues. Deletions cut 7 bases from V and 1 base from J, with 13 bases between. The germline V gene has CDR1 SQVTM and CDR2 ANQGSEA. The CDR3 loop reads CSGMGASQETQYF. CDR3 in DNA: TGCAGCGGCATGGGTGCGTCCCAAGAGACCCAGTACTTC.

This clonotype was observed a few times. This chain uses TRBV19 with TRBJ2-1; a possible D gene is TRBD2 (7 bases). Trimming cost V 5 bases and J 5 bases, with 16 bases left between them. Germline V gene lookup returns CDR1 LNHDA and CDR2 SQIVND (reference sequence). The CDR3 runs 15 residues. CDR3 sequence reads: CASSGPGGLNNEQFF. DNA of the CDR3: TGTGCCAGTAGTGGACCCGGGGGGCTTAACAATGAGCAGTTCTTC.

The chain carries TRBV18 and TRBJ1-2; no clear D. V shed 2 bases and J shed 0 bases, with 13 bases lying between them. CDR3 size: 16 residues. Germline-derived CDR1 and CDR2 are KGHSH and LQKENI. In DNA, the CDR3 is TGTGCCAGCTCACCAGGTACAGCACCGTCTAACTATGGCTACACCTTC. Protein sequence: CASSPGTAPSNYGYTF.

This clonotype was observed a few times. The chain links TRBV18 to TRBJ1-2; the D gene is possibly TRBD1 (5 bases). Germline-derived CDR1 and CDR2 are KGHSH and LQKENI. Between the trimmed V and J ends, which lost 1 base and 4 bases, there was a span of 10 bases. CDR3 length: 14 residues. This chain's CDR3 is CASSPLQGFYGYTF. Here the CDR3 DNA reads TGTGCCAGCTCACCACTTCAGGGCTTCTATGGCTACACCTTC.

This chain joins TRBV20-1 and TRBJ2-7, with 9 positions matching TRBD1. V lost 4 bases and J lost 2; bases outside the gene matches: 3. CDR3 length: 13 residues. In germline, CDR1 is DFQATT, CDR2 SNEGSKA (reference sequence). The CDR3: CSAIGQGTYEQYV. The DNA for the CDR3 is TGCAGTGCTATCGGACAGGGGACCTACGAGCAGTACGTC.

This clonotype came up a few times. DNA of the CDR3: TGCAGTGCACCTGGACAGGGCAAGGGGAATGAGCAGTTCTTC. Translation gives CSAPGQGKGNEQFF. V usage is TRBV20-1 and J usage is TRBJ2-1; TRBD1 agrees at 8 bases. Per the germline V gene, CDR1 is DFQATT and CDR2 is SNEGSKA (reference sequence). This CDR3 is 14 amino acids long. Losses at the gene ends were 6 bases for V and 7 bases for J; bases not matched to a gene: 11.

This clonotype was detected many times. The rearrangement uses TRBV7-9 and TRBJ2-7; TRBD1 agrees at 7 bases. This CDR3 has 14 amino acids. After removal of 5 bases from V and 0 bases from J, the junction contained 4 bases not matched to a gene. Germline loops: CDR1 SEHNR, CDR2 FQNEAQ (reference sequence). This CDR3 reads CASSLQGSSYEQYF. The CDR3 coding sequence is TGTGCCAGCAGCCTACAGGGGAGCTCCTACGAGCAGTACTTC.

This clonotype was seen more than once but under ten times. The chain joins TRBV5-1 to TRBJ2-1; TRBD2 is a possible D gene (7 bases). V dropped 0 bases and J dropped 4 bases, with 11 bases sitting between them. The CDR3 length is 15 residues. Germline CDR1 is SGHRS and CDR2 is YFSETQ. The CDR3 sequence: CASSLAGGQYNEQFF. CDR3 DNA: TGCGCCAGCAGCTTGGCGGGGGGCCAATACAATGAGCAGTTCTTC.

This sequence joins TRBV11-1 and TRBJ1-1; the D gene is possibly TRBD1 (6 bases). The CDR3 loop spans 18 amino acids. V was clipped by 4 bases and J by 0 bases, with 21 bases between them. In germline, CDR1 is SGHAT, CDR2 FQDESV (reference sequence). The CDR3 sequence: CASSSTLGGRGMNTEAFF. DNA of the CDR3: TGTGCCAGCAGCTCCACCTTAGGGGGGCGTGGTATGAACACTGAAGCTTTCTTT.

The gene calls are TRBV5-1 and TRBJ2-3; TRBD1 matches at 7 bases. With 3 bases clipped from V and 4 bases from J, the junction kept 8 bases outside the gene matches. CDR3 length: 15 amino acids. Germline V lookup: CDR1 SGHRS, CDR2 YFSETQ. The CDR3 is CASSSGQLQSDTQYF. CDR3 DNA sequence: TGCGCCAGCAGCTCGGGACAGCTTCAATCAGATACGCAGTATTTT.

This clonotype was found many times. The gene calls are TRBV12-3 or TRBV12-4 and TRBJ2-3, with 8 bases fitting TRBD2. V was pared by 7 bases and J by 5 bases, with 17 bases of the junction left unmatched. The CDR3 totals 17 residues. The CDR3 DNA reads as TGTGCCAGCACCCAAAGTGGTGCTAGCGGGTTCGTAGATACGCAGTATTTT. It translates to CASTQSGASGFVDTQYF.

The gene calls are TRBV2 and TRBJ2-7; TRBD1 agrees at 7 bases. This CDR3 comprises 13 residues. CDR1 is SNHLY and CDR2 is FYNNEI in the germline V gene. V lost 4 bases, J lost 6 bases, and 6 bases stayed unmatched. This CDR3 is CASSGDSYVEQYF. CDR3 DNA: TGTGCCAGCAGTGGGGACAGTTACGTCGAGCAGTACTTC.

The CDR3 loop reads CASSLASGGAYEQFF. CDR3 DNA sequence: TGTGCCAGCAGCTTAGCTAGCGGGGGGGCCTATGAGCAGTTCTTC. V and J are TRBV11-2 and TRBJ2-1; 12 nucleotides match TRBD2. After removal of 1 base from V and 8 bases from J, the junction contained 3 bases not matched to a gene. The germline V gene has CDR1 SGHAT and CDR2 FQNNGV. This CDR3 has 15 residues.

Here the CDR3 reads CAIQPGTNTDTQYF. DNA for the CDR3: TGTGCCATCCAACCCGGGACTAACACAGATACGCAGTATTTT. The rearrangement links TRBV12-3 or TRBV12-4 to TRBJ2-3; 7 nucleotides line up with TRBD2. The CDR3 consists of 14 residues. After removal of 10 bases from V and 2 bases from J, the junction contained 9 bases not matched to a gene.